What follows is one T cell receptor (beta chain) and its context. Its antigen remains unidentified. One base away there is no much larger clone; base qualities are not given. This sample stems from a study of T-cell reconstitution after alpha-beta-depleted transplantation in children listed by TCRdb under 2016. Background on the whole study: The study quantitatively tracked T-cell immune reconstitution after TCRalphabeta/CD19-depleted allogeneic hematopoietic cell transplantation in children using TCR repertoire profiling. Broad study findings and their caveats: The apparently early recovery of alphabetaT-cell counts about two months after transplant reportedly depended on only several hundred rapidly expanded clones that came from non-depleted graft cells. Over subsequent months, a decline in hyperexpanded clone frequencies was noted, and after one year, T-cell counts and TCRbeta diversity were mostly ascribed to newly produced T cells. In some patients, the high TCRbeta diversity seen at day 60 was put down to recipient T cells and intrathymic progenitors that had survived conditioning.

The meaning of the sample's treatment or condition label: allogeneic hematopoietic cell transplantation with graft depleted of TCRalphabeta T cells and CD19 B cells. The children who served as transplant recipients had been given grafts of TCRalphabeta/CD19-depleted allogeneic hematopoietic cells. Libraries were constructed by PCR. The sequencer was an Illumina HiSeq 2500. TCR library preparation used molecular barcoding, with unique molecular identifiers applied to normalize quantification of the TCRbeta repertoire. Using fastp at Q25 and MiXCR, TCRdb reprocessed the public reads and kept productive beta chains. All rows with the same CDR3 protein become a single entry with the most common DNA and genes. In all, the sample holds 700,000 to 950,000 distinct CDR3 sequences, and roughly 16% of those were seen once. The top ten hold approximately 5% of the sample. Via the germline V gene (reference sequence), CDR1 is DFQATT and CDR2 SNEGSKA. V and J are trimmed by 5 bases and 2 bases, and the gene matches miss 9 bases of the junction. The CDR3 runs 15 residues from the cysteine to the phenylalanine. Just CDR3 DNA is preserved here, 45 bases in frame from base 1.

Recombination linked TRBV20-1 to TRBJ2-3; 8 bases in the junction line up with TRBD2. The TCR originated in a male patient between 5 and 17 years old who had a stem cell transplant for acute lymphoblastic leukemia, so the T cells may come from the graft donor. The starting material was PBMCs, mostly from graft donor cells, obtained 360 days after TCRalphabeta/CD19-depleted stem cell transplant. The nucleotide sequence is given as TGCAGTGCTCCTCGGACTAGCTGGCACACAGATACGCAGTATTTT. Its translation reads: CSAPRTSWHTDTQYF.